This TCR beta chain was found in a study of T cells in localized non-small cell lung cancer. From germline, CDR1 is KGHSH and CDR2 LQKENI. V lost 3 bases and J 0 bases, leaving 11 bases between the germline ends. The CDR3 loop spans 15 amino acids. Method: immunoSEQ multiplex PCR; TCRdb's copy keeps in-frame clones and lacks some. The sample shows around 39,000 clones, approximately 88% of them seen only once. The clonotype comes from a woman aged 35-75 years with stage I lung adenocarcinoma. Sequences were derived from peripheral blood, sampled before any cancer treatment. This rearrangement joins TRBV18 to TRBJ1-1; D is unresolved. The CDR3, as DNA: TGTGCCAGCTCACCGCAGTACAGTATGAACACTGAAGCTTTCTTT. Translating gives CASSPQYSMNTEAFF.